Sequencing of this TCR beta chain was carried out in a study of cytomegalovirus exposure and HLA in healthy donors. The table came from immunoSEQ multiplex PCR; TCRdb's copy has only in-frame clones and leaves some out. The data show under 200,000 clones, over 85% seen once. This CDR3 contains 15 residues. Germline CDR1 and CDR2: SGDLS and YYNGEE. Trimming removed 2 bases from V and 1 base from J; junction bases left unmatched: 6. Broader study findings: Most sequenced TCRs were rare (though some public TCRs occurred in many donors).

Among the approximately 130 subjects of the validation cohort, separate from the approximately 660-subject first cohort, were the donors. Remarks on this clone: As yet, its antigen is unknown.

The chain couples TRBV9 to TRBJ2-7; 7 bases agree with TRBD2. The TCR originated in a young woman in good health and CMV-seropositive. Sequencing was carried out using PBMCs. The CDR3 coding sequence is TGTGCCAGCAGCGTCCGCGGACTAGATTCCTACGAGCAGTACTTC. Its translation: CASSVRGLDSYEQYF.